These 30 T cell receptor beta chains came from one sample sequenced in a study of blood T cell repertoires in COVID-19. Assay used: immunoSEQ multiplex PCR; TCRdb lists only in-frame clones, some missing. This repertoire shows about 280,000 clones, around 90% found once; its top ten account for about 2%. The sample consisted of peripheral blood. The receptor set was obtained from a woman in her 50s who had recovered from COVID-19.

The chain combines TRBV7-3 with TRBJ2-3; weak D call: TRBD1 (5 bases). V shed 3 bases and J shed 2 bases, with 9 bases lying between them. This CDR3 is built from 14 residues. CDR1 and CDR2 from the germline V gene are SGHTA and FQGTGA. The CDR3 loop reads CASSFRGNTDTQYF. CDR3 bases: TGTGCCAGCAGCTTTAGGGGCAACACAGATACGCAGTATTTT.

The CDR3 here is CASSFPGTGGNEQFF. The CDR3 DNA follows: TGTGCCAGCAGTTTCCCCGGGACAGGGGGTAATGAGCAGTTCTTC. The V call is TRBV28, the J call TRBJ2-1, with 11 positions matching TRBD1. The CDR3 loop spans 15 amino acids. The V gene's germline CDR1 is MDHEN and CDR2 SYDVKM. The V and J ends lost 3 bases and 7 bases, in that order; junction bases with no gene match: 5.

The chain carries TRBV7-2 and TRBJ2-3, with TRBD2 matching over 14 bases. CDR3 length: 15 residues. Germline trimming cut 2 bases from V and 9 bases from J; bases unmatched to any gene: 4. Germline V gene data show CDR1 as SGHTA and CDR2 as FQGNSA. CDR3 in DNA: TGTGCCAGCAGCTTACGCTGGACTAGCGGGGGGACGCAGTATTTT. This sequence encodes CASSLRWTSGGTQYF.

The rearrangement links TRBV6-1 to TRBJ1-2, with D unresolved. V lost 2 bases and J 8 bases, leaving 9 bases between the germline ends. CDR1 and CDR2 (germline): MNHNS, SASEGT. This CDR3 has 12 residues. This CDR3 reads CASSENVSGYTF. The CDR3 DNA reads as TGTGCCAGCAGTGAAAATGTATCCGGCTACACCTTC.

Concerning this clone itself: Other DNA sequences of this sample code for an identical CDR3. The chain employs TRBV7-8 and TRBJ1-1; D is possibly TRBD1 (5 bases). From germline, CDR1 is SGHVS and CDR2 FQNEAQ. The CDR3 spans 13 residues. The V end was cut by 5 bases, the J end by 2 bases, with 9 bases between. The CDR3 protein is CASSTQGNTEAFF. The CDR3 nucleotides are TGTGCCAGCAGCACTCAGGGAAACACTGAAGCTTTCTTT.

The chain carries TRBV6-2 or TRBV6-3 and TRBJ2-1; TRBD1 matches at 9 bases. CDR3 length: 17 residues. The trim removed 1 base at V and 3 bases at J, leaving 7 bases unmatched. Germline-derived CDR1 and CDR2 are MNHEY and SVGEGT. The CDR3 is CASSYLRTGAVYNEQFF. DNA for the CDR3: TGTGCCAGCAGTTACTTACGGACAGGGGCCGTCTACAATGAGCAGTTCTTC.

The genes are TRBV5-4 and TRBJ2-7; TRBD2 agrees at 13 bases. V shed 4 bases, J shed 6 bases, and the junction held 7 bases outside the gene matches. From germline, CDR1 is SGHNT and CDR2 YYREEE (reference sequence). This CDR3 is built from 15 residues. The CDR3 sequence: CASSKGLAGEREQYF. CDR3 DNA sequence: TGTGCCAGCAGCAAAGGACTAGCGGGAGAACGCGAGCAGTACTTC.

V is TRBV24-1 and J is TRBJ1-2; D gene uncertain. The CDR3 sequence is 12 residues long. V lost 4 bases, J lost 3 bases, and 5 bases lay in between. Germline lookup yields CDR1 KGHDR and CDR2 SFDVKD. CDR3 protein: CATSDPYYGYTF. Here the CDR3 DNA reads TGTGCCACCAGTGACCCCTACTATGGCTACACCTTC.

This chain links TRBV30 with TRBJ1-1; tentative D call: TRBD1 (6 bases). V lost 1 base and J lost 1, with 13 bases in between. This CDR3 region has 15 residues. Germline assignment: CDR1 GTSNPN and CDR2 SVGIG (reference sequence). The CDR3 spells CAWSGGQPGNTEAFF. The CDR3, as DNA: TGTGCCTGGAGTGGCGGACAGCCTGGGAACACTGAAGCTTTCTTT.

This clone was observed a handful of times. The rearrangement uses TRBV6-2 or TRBV6-3 and TRBJ1-4; D possibly corresponds to TRBD1 (6 bases). Germline V gives CDR1 MNHEY, CDR2 SVGEGT. V was shortened by 2 bases and J by 0 bases, with 13 bases between the two germline ends. The CDR3 sequence is 17 residues long. CDR3 coding DNA: TGTGCCAGCAGTTACCCCGAGGACAGTGCAACTAATGAAAAACTGTTTTTT. This sequence encodes CASSYPEDSATNEKLFF.

V is TRBV6-5 and J is TRBJ2-7; TRBD2 might be the D (5 bases). The germline V and J ends were trimmed by 6 bases and 0 bases, with 15 bases remaining between them. Germline V gene data show CDR1 as MNHEY and CDR2 as SVGAGI. The CDR3 covers 15 residues. This CDR3 reads CASRGEPGSSYEQYF. The CDR3 nucleotides read TGTGCCAGCAGGGGAGAGCCAGGTAGCTCCTACGAGCAGTACTTC.

There are a few counts of this clone. The chain recombines TRBV7-2 with TRBJ2-3, with 9 nucleotides matching TRBD2. The germline gives CDR1 SGHTA, CDR2 FQGNSA. This CDR3 is built from 15 residues. The trim removed 3 bases at V and 4 bases at J, leaving 5 bases unmatched. CDR3 in amino acids: CASSFWAGGADTQYF. The CDR3 coding sequence is TGTGCCAGCAGCTTTTGGGCGGGAGGGGCAGATACGCAGTATTTT.

This sequence joins TRBV5-6 and TRBJ2-7; 14 bases are shared with TRBD2. V lost 3 bases, J lost 5 bases, and 10 bases stayed unmatched. Germline CDR1 is SGHDT and CDR2 is YYEEEE. CDR3 length equals 17 residues. The chain's CDR3 is CASSSSTSGRAGDEQYF. CDR3 nucleotide sequence: TGTGCCAGCAGCTCATCGACTAGCGGGAGGGCCGGGGACGAGCAGTACTTC.

The V call is TRBV7-6, the J call TRBJ2-7, with D possibly TRBD1 on 6 matching bases. CDR3 length: 13 amino acids. Deletions cut 3 bases from V and 5 bases from J, with 11 bases between. Germline V gene sequence: CDR1 SGHVS, CDR2 FNYEAQ. The CDR3 sequence: CASSFTGSHEQYF. CDR3 nucleotides: TGTGCCAGCAGCTTTACAGGGTCCCACGAGCAGTACTTC.

The chain is built from TRBV6-1 and TRBJ2-4; 7 nucleotides align to TRBD2. V shed 0 bases, J shed 6 bases, and the junction held 2 bases outside the gene matches. This CDR3 comprises 14 residues. Germline values: CDR1 MNHNS, CDR2 SASEGT. The CDR3 reads CASSEAGGTNIQYF. Written as DNA, the CDR3 is TGTGCCAGCAGTGAAGCGGGGGGGACAAACATTCAGTACTTC.

This chain joins TRBV28 and TRBJ1-3; D unresolved. In germline, CDR1 is MDHEN, CDR2 SYDVKM. The V end was cut by 10 bases, the J end by 0 bases, with 7 bases between. The CDR3 covers 12 residues. Here the CDR3 reads CAIGSSGNTIYF. CDR3 coding DNA: TGTGCCATCGGTTCCTCTGGAAACACCATATATTTT.

The gene calls are TRBV9 and TRBJ1-2; D possibly corresponds to TRBD1 (5 bases). The CDR3 runs to 17 residues. V was cut by 4 bases and J by 1 base, with 20 bases left in between. Germline V gene data show CDR1 as SGDLS and CDR2 as YYNGEE. CDR3 sequence reads: CASSQGQQLRFNYGYTF. CDR3 in DNA: TGTGCCAGCAGCCAGGGTCAACAGCTAAGATTTAACTATGGCTACACCTTC.

Details on this clone: Its ends do not fully match the called genes, so a read error is possible. The chain recombines TRBV3-1 (or the pseudogene TRBV3-2) with TRBJ1-2, with D hard to call. CDR3 length equals 11 residues. The germline CDR1 and CDR2 sequences are LGHDT and YNNKEL (reference sequence). The DNA of the CDR3 is TGTGCCAGCAGCCAAGTCGTTCAGTTCAGCTTC. Translation gives CASSQVVQFSF.

The table lists this clone with a few counts. The V and J genes are TRBV3-1 (or the pseudogene TRBV3-2) and TRBJ2-7; 14 positions agree with TRBD2. CDR1 is LGHDT, CDR2 YNNKEL, per germline (reference sequence). Unmatched junction bases numbered 10, after V lost 8 bases and J lost 4 bases. The CDR3 covers 16 residues. CDR3 amino acids: CASPTSGRASAYEQYF. CDR3 DNA sequence: TGTGCCAGCCCGACTAGCGGGAGGGCCTCTGCGTACGAGCAGTACTTC.

J is TRBJ1-4 and V is TRBV10-3; D is unclear. The CDR3 is 14 amino acids. The germline V gene encodes CDR1 ENHRY and CDR2 SYGVKD. V dropped 10 bases and J dropped 1 base, with 13 bases sitting between them. The DNA of the CDR3 is TGTGCCACCACTAACGGGAGAACTAATGAAAAACTGTTTTTT. Protein product: CATTNGRTNEKLFF.

This clone came up once. This chain links TRBV2 with TRBJ2-3, with TRBD2 matching 12 bases. Per germline, CDR1 SNHLY and CDR2 FYNNEI. With V trimmed by 7 bases and J by 6 bases, 11 bases remained unmatched. This CDR3 region has 16 residues. The CDR3 region is CASTPLAGGLFDTQYF. The CDR3, as DNA: TGTGCCAGCACCCCGCTAGCGGGGGGGCTGTTTGATACGCAGTATTTT.

The chain carries TRBV7-2 and TRBJ1-1; TRBD1 agrees at 7 bases. The trim removed 2 bases at V and 7 bases at J, leaving 4 bases unmatched. Germline V gene lookup returns CDR1 SGHTA and CDR2 FQGNSA. This CDR3 has 13 residues. The CDR3 reads CASSLIQGIEAFF. DNA of the CDR3: TGTGCCAGCAGCTTAATACAGGGGATTGAAGCTTTCTTT.

The J gene is TRBJ2-3, the V gene TRBV28, with TRBD2 matching 9 bases. With 5 bases clipped from V and 2 bases from J, the junction kept 8 bases outside the gene matches. From germline, CDR1 is MDHEN and CDR2 SYDVKM. The CDR3 sequence is 16 residues long. In nucleotides, the CDR3 is TGTGCCAGCAGTGACATAGCGGGAGATGACACAGATACGCAGTATTTT. Its translation is CASSDIAGDDTDTQYF. The full variable domain, in which reference TRBV28 and TRBJ2-3 provide the parts outside the CDR3, is DVKVTQSSRYLVKRTGEKVFLECVQDMDHENMFWYRQDPGLGLRLIYFSYDVKMKEKGDIPEGYSVSREKKERFSLILESASTNQTSMYLCASSDIAGDDTDTQYFGPGTRLTVL.

This rearrangement joins TRBV5-5 to TRBJ2-1; unclear D gene. V lost 2 bases and J 6 bases, leaving 6 bases between the germline ends. The CDR3 length is 12 residues. The germline V gene encodes CDR1 SGHKS and CDR2 YYEKEE (reference sequence). For the CDR3, the DNA is TGTGCCAGCAGCTTTAGCCGCAATGAGCAGTTCTTC. Translation gives CASSFSRNEQFF. Full variable domain (rest looked up from reference TRBV5-5 and TRBJ2-1): DAGVTQSPTHLIKTRGQQVTLRCSPISGHKSVSWYQQVLGQGPQFIFQYYEKEERGRGNFPDRFSARQFPNYSSELNVNALLLGDSALYLCASSFSRNEQFFGPGTRLTVL.

The chain recombines TRBV5-6 with TRBJ1-5; 7 positions agree with TRBD1. The CDR3 covers 16 residues. V lost 4 bases and J lost 2; bases outside the gene matches: 9. CDR1 is SGHDT, CDR2 YYEEEE, per germline. DNA of the CDR3: TGTGCCAGCAGCCGAAAGACAGGGCTAGGCAATCAGCCCCAGCATTTT. This encodes CASSRKTGLGNQPQHF. The full variable domain, with the rest looked up from reference TRBV5-6 and TRBJ1-5, is DAGVTQSPTHLIKTRGQQVTLRCSPKSGHDTVSWYQQALGQGPQFIFQYYEEEERQRGNFPDRFSGHQFPNYSSELNVNALLLGDSALYLCASSRKTGLGNQPQHFGDGTRLSIL.

The chain links TRBV5-6 to TRBJ2-5; D gene uncertain. Trimming stripped 0 bases from V and 3 bases from J, with 6 bases between. In germline, CDR1 is SGHDT, CDR2 YYEEEE. The CDR3 contains 13 residues. The CDR3 here is CASSLDFKETQYF. CDR3 coding DNA: TGTGCCAGCAGCTTGGATTTTAAAGAGACCCAGTACTTC.

The rearrangement joins TRBV7-3 to TRBJ2-2; TRBD1 matches at 8 bases. With 5 bases clipped from V and 1 base from J, the junction kept 9 bases outside the gene matches. Germline V gives CDR1 SGHTA, CDR2 FQGTGA. The CDR3 extends over 17 amino acids. In nucleotides, the CDR3 is TGTGCCAGCAGCCTTAGGCGGGACAGGAGGAACACCGGGGAGCTGTTTTTT. Its protein product is CASSLRRDRRNTGELFF.

V and J are TRBV4-2 and TRBJ2-2; D is uncertain. The germline V and J ends were trimmed by 4 bases and 6 bases, with 9 bases remaining between them. The CDR3 is 13 residues long. In germline, CDR1 is LGHNA, CDR2 YNFKEQ. The DNA for the CDR3 is TGTGCCAGCAGCCCTTCCCTTTCCGGGGAGCTGTTTTTT. Translating it yields CASSPSLSGELFF.

The rearrangement links TRBV7-2 to TRBJ2-1; 7 positions agree with TRBD2. The CDR3 extends over 14 amino acids. Germline CDR1 is SGHTA and CDR2 is FQGNSA. V lost 3 bases, J lost 5 bases, and 4 bases stayed unmatched. CDR3 region: CASSFSGGNNEQFF. CDR3 in DNA: TGTGCCAGCAGCTTTTCGGGAGGCAACAATGAGCAGTTCTTC.

The chain links TRBV4-2 to TRBJ1-2; D remains unclear. V dropped 3 bases and J dropped 7 bases, with 21 bases sitting between them. Germline-derived CDR1 and CDR2 are LGHNA and YNFKEQ. The CDR3 covers 16 residues. For the CDR3, the DNA is TGTGCCAGCAGCCAGAAACCGGAGGTGGGGATGAGTGGCTACACCTTC. Its translation: CASSQKPEVGMSGYTF.